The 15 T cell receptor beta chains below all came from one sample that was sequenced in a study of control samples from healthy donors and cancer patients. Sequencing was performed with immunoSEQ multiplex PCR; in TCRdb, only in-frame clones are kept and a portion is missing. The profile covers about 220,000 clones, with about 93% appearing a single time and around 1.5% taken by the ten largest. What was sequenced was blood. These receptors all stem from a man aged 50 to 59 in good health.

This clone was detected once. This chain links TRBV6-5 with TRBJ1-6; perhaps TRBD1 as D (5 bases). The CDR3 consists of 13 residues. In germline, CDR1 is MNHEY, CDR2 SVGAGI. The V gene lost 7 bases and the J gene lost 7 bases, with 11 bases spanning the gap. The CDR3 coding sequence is TGTGCCAGCACCGGGACGCGAAATTCACCCCTCCACTTT. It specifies CASTGTRNSPLHF.

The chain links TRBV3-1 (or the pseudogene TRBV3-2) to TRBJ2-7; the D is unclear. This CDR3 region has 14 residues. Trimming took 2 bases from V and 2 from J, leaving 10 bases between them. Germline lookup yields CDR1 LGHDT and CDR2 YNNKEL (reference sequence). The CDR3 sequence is CASSQSGRPYEQYV. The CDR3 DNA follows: TGTGCCAGCAGCCAATCAGGACGACCCTACGAGCAGTACGTC.

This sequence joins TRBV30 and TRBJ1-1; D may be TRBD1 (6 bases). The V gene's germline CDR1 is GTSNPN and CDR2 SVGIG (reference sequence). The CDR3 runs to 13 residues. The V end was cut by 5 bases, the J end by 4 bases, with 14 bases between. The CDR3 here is CAWGNLGGTEAFF. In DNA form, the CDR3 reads TGTGCCTGGGGTAACCTAGGGGGCACTGAAGCTTTCTTT.

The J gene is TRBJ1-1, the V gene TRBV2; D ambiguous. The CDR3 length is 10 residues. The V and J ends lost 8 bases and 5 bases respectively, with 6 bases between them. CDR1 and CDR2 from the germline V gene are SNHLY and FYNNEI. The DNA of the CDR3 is TGTGCCAGCCGGAGGACTGAAGCTTTCTTT. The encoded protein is CASRRTEAFF.

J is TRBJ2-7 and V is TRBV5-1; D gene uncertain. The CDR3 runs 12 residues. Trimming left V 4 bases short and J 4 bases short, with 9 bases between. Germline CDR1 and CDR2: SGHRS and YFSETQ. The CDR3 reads CASSDVSYEQYF. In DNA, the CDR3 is TGCGCCAGCAGCGATGTTTCTTACGAGCAGTACTTC.

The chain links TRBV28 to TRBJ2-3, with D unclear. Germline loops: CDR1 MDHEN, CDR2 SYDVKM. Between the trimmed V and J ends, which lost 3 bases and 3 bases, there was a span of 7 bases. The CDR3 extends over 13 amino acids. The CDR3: CASSLVETDTQYF. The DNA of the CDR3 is TGTGCCAGCAGTTTGGTCGAGACAGATACGCAGTATTTT.

The CDR3 region is CATSRDLGGRSYEQYF. For the CDR3, the DNA is TGTGCCACCAGCAGAGACCTGGGGGGAAGGTCCTACGAGCAGTACTTC. The chain has TRBV15 and TRBJ2-7; a possible D gene is TRBD2 (6 bases). Germline V gene lookup returns CDR1 LNHNV and CDR2 YYDKDF (reference sequence). The CDR3 length is 16 residues. V was trimmed by 0 bases and J by 1 base, leaving 13 bases between them. Full variable domain (missing parts from reference TRBV15 and TRBJ2-7): DAMVIQNPRYQVTQFGKPVTLSCSQTLNHNVMYWYQQKSSQAPKLLFHYYDKDFNNEADTPDNFQSRRPNTSFCFLDIRSPGLGDTAMYLCATSRDLGGRSYEQYFGPGTRLTVT.

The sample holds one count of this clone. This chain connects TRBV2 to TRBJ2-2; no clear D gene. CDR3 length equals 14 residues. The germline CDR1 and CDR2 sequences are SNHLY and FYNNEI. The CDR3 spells CASRRVANTGELFF. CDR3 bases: TGTGCTAGCCGCCGAGTAGCGAACACCGGGGAGCTGTTTTTT.

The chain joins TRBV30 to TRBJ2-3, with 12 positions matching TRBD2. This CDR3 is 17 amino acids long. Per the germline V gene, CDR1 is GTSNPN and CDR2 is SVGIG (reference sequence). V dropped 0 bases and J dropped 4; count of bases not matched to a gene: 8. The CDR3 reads CAWSVQRTSGAPDTQYF. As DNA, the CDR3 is TGTGCCTGGAGTGTACAGCGGACTAGCGGGGCCCCAGATACGCAGTATTTT. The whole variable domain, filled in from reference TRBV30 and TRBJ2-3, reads SQTIHQWPATLVQPVGSPLSLECTVEGTSNPNLYWYRQAAGRGLQLLFYSVGIGQISSEVPQNLSASRPQDRQFILSSKKLLLSDSGFYLCAWSVQRTSGAPDTQYFGPGTRLTVL.

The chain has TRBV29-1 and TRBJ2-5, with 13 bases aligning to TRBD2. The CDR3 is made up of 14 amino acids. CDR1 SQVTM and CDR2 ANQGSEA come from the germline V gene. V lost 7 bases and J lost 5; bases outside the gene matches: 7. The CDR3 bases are TGCAGCGCCCGACCGGGACTAGCGGGGGAGACCCAGTACTTC. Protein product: CSARPGLAGETQYF.

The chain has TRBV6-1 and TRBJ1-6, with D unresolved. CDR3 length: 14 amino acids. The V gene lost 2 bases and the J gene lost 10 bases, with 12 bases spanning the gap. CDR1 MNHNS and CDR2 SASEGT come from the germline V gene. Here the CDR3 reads CASSERGSQSPLHF. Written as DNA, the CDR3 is TGTGCCAGCAGTGAAAGAGGGTCACAATCACCCCTCCACTTT.

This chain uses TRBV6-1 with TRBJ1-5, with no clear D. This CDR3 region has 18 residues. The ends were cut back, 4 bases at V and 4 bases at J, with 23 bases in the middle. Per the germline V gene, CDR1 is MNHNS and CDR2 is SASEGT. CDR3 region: CASSALGYATSLNQPQHF. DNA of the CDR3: TGTGCCAGCAGTGCACTAGGGTATGCGACTAGCCTAAATCAGCCCCAGCATTTT.

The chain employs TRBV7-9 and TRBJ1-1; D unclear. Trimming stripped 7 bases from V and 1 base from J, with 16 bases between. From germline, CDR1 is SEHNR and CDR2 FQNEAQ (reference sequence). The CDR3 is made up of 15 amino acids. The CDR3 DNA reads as TGTGCCAGCAACCCCCCCGCAGGTGAGAACACTGAAGCTTTCTTT. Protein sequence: CASNPPAGENTEAFF.

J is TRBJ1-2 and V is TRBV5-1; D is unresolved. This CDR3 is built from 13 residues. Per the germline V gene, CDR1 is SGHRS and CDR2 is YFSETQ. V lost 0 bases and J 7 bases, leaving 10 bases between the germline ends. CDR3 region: CASSLDLSSGYTF. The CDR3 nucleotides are TGCGCCAGCAGCTTGGATCTGAGTAGTGGCTACACCTTC.

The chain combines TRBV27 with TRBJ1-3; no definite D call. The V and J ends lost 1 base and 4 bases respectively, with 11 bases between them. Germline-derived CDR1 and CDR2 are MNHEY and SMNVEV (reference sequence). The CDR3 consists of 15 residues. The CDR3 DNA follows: TGTGCCAGCAGTTTATATCTCGGCTCGGGAAACACCATATATTTT. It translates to CASSLYLGSGNTIYF.